This T cell receptor beta chain was captured in a study of blood T cell repertoires in COVID-19. Whole-study context: In each case, the material was cDNA or gDNA derived from T cells, B-cell-depleted T cells, or PBMCs.

In the original analysis: Nucleated cell counts were estimated from reference gene primer amplification. Profiled with immunoSEQ multiplex PCR; TCRdb holds only in-frame clones, not every one. V and J calls and clone size are those listed in that table; D and trimming were worked out from the DNA. The table has fewer than 300,000 clones, 75% to 85% seen once; the top ten hold 5% to 6.5%. The sequencing sample was made of peripheral blood. The TCR sequence derives from a man aged 45-60 years with active or convalescent COVID-19.

Here the CDR3 reads CASSSPDRERVQPQHF. CDR3 DNA: TGTGCCAGCAGCTCCCCCGACAGGGAGAGGGTTCAGCCCCAGCATTTT. V gene TRBV28 combines with J gene TRBJ1-5; 7 bases map to TRBD1. Trimming removed 6 bases from V and 6 bases from J; junction bases left unmatched: 14. Germline CDR1 MDHEN, CDR2 SYDVKM. This CDR3 contains 16 residues.